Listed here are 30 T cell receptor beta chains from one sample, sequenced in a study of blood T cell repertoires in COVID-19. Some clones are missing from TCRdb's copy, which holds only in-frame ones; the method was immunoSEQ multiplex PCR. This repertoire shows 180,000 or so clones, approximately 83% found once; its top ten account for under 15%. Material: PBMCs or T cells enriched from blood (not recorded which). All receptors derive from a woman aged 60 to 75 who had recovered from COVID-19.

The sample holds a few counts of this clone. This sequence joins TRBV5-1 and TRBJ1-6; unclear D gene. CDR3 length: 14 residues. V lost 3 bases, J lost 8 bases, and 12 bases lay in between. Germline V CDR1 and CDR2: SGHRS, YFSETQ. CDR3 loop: CASSYKSPDSPLHF. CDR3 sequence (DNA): TGCGCCAGCAGCTATAAGTCTCCAGATTCACCCCTCCACTTT.

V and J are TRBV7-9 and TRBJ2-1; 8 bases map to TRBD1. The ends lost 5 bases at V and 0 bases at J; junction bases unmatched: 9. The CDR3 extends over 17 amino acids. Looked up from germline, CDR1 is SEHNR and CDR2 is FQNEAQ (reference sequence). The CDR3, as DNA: TGTGCCAGCAGCCCGCCACAGGGGGAATACTCCTACAATGAGCAGTTCTTC. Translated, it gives CASSPPQGEYSYNEQFF.

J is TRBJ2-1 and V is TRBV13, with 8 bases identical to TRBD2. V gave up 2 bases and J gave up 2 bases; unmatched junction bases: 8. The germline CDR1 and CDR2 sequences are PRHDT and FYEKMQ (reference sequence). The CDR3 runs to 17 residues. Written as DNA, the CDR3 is TGTGCCAGCAGCTTAATTGGGAGCGGGAGCGCCTACAATGAGCAGTTCTTC. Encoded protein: CASSLIGSGSAYNEQFF.

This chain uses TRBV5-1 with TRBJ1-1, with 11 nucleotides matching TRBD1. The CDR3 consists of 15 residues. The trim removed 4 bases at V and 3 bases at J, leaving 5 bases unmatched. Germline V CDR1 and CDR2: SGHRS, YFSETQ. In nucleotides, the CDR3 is TGCGCCAGCAGCATTCAGGGACAGGGGGACACTGAAGCTTTCTTT. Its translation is CASSIQGQGDTEAFF.

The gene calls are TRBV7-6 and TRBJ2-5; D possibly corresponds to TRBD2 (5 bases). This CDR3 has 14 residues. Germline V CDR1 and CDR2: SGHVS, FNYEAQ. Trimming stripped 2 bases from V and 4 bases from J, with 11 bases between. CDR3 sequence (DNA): TGTGCCAGCAGCTTATTTTCAGCGGTAGAGACCCAGTACTTC. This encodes CASSLFSAVETQYF.

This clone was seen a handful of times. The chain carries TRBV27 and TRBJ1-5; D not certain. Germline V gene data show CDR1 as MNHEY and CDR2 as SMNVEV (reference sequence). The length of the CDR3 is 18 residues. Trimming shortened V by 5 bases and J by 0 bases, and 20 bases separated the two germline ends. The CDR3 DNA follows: TGTGCCAGCAGTCCCGGTCGGGATGGACGGTATAGCAATCAGCCCCAGCATTTT. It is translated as CASSPGRDGRYSNQPQHF.

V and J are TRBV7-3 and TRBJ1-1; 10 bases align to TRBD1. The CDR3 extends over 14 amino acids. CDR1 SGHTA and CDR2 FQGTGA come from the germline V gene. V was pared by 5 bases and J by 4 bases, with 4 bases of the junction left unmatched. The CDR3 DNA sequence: TGTGCCAGCAGCACCGGGACAGGGGCCACTGAAGCTTTCTTT. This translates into CASSTGTGATEAFF.

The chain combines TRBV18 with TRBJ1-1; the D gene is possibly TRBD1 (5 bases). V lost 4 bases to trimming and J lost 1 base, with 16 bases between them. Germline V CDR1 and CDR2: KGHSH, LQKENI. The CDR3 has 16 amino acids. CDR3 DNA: TGTGCCAGCTCACAAAACGGGGGGGTGACGAACACTGAAGCTTTCTTT. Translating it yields CASSQNGGVTNTEAFF.

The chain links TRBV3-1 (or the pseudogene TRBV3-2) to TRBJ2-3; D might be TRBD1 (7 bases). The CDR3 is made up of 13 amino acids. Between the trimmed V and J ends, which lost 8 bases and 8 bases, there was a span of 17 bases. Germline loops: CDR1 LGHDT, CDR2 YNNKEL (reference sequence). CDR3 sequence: CASVPQGGGTQYF. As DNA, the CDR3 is TGTGCCAGCGTCCCGCAGGGGGGCGGTACGCAGTATTTT.

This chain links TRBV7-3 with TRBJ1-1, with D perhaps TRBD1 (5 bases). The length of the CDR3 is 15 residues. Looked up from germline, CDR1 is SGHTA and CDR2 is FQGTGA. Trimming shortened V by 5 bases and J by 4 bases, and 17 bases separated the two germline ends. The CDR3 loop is CASSPDPHGGTEAFF. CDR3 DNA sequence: TGTGCCAGCAGCCCTGACCCCCACGGGGGCACTGAAGCTTTCTTT.

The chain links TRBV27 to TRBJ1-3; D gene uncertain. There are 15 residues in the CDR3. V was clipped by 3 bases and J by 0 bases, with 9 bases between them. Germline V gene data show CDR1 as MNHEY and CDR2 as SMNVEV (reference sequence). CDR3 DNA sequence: TGTGCCAGCAGTTTGTCGGGGAGCTCTGGAAACACCATATATTTT. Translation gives CASSLSGSSGNTIYF.

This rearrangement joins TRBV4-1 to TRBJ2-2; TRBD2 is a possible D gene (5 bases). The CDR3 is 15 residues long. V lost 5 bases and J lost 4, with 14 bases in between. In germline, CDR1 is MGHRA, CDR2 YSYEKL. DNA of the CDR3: TGCGCCAGCAGCGGAGCATTACGGGGCACCGGGGAGCTGTTTTTT. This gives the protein CASSGALRGTGELFF.

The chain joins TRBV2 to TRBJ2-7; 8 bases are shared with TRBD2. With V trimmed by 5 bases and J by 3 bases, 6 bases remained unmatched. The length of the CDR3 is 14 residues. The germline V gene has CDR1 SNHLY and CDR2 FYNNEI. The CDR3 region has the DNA TGTGCCAGCAGTATCAGCGGGGGTCGCTACGAGCAGTACTTC. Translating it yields CASSISGGRYEQYF.

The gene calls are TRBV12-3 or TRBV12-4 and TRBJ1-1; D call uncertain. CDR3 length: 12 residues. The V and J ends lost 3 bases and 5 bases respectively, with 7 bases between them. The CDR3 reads CASSLSSTEAFF. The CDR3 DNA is TGTGCCAGCAGTTTGTCGAGTACTGAAGCTTTCTTT.

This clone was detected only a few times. The DNA for the CDR3 is TGTGCCACCAGCAGTAATGTGTTAGGACAGCATAATAGCAATCAGCCCCAGCATTTT. Translation: CATSSNVLGQHNSNQPQHF. This chain uses TRBV15 with TRBJ1-5, with a possible D match to TRBD1 (6 bases). V was trimmed by 3 bases and J by 0 bases, leaving 21 bases between them. Germline V gene sequence: CDR1 LNHNV, CDR2 YYDKDF (reference sequence). This CDR3 spans 19 amino acids.

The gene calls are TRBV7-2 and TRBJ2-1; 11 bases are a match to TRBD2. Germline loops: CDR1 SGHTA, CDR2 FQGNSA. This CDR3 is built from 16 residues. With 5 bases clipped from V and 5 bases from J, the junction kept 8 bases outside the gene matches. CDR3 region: CASSRAGTSGHNEQFF. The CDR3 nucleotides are TGTGCCAGCAGCCGGGCGGGGACTAGCGGCCACAATGAGCAGTTCTTC. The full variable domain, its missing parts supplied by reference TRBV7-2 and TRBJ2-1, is GAGVSQSPSNKVTEKGKDVELRCDPISGHTALYWYRQSLGQGLEFLIYFQGNSAPDKSGLPSDRFSAERTGGSVSTLTIQRTQQEDSAVYLCASSRAGTSGHNEQFFGPGTRLTVL.

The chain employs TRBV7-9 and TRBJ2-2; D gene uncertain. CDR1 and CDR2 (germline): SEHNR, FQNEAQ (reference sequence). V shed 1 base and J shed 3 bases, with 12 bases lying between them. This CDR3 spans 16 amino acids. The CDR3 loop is CASSLVPLLYTGELFF. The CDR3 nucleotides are TGTGCCAGCAGCTTAGTTCCCCTCCTTTACACCGGGGAGCTGTTTTTT.

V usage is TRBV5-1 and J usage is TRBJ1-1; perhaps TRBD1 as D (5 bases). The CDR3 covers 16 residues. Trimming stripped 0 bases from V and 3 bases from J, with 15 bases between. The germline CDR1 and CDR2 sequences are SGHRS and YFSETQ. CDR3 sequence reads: CASSLGTTHWDTEAFF. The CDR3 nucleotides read TGCGCCAGCAGCTTGGGGACAACCCATTGGGACACTGAAGCTTTCTTT.

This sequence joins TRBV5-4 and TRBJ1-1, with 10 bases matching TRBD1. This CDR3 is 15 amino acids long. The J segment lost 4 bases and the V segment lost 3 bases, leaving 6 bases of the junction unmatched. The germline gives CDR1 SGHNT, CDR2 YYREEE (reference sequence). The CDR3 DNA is TGTGCCAGCAGCTCCGGACAGGGGGTGGGCACTGAAGCTTTCTTT. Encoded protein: CASSSGQGVGTEAFF.

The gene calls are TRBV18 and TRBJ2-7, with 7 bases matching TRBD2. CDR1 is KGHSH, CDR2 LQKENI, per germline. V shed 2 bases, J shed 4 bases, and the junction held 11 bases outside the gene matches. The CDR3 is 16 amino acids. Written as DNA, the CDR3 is TGTGCCAGCTCACCAGGGACGGGGGGAACGGGGTACGAGCAGTACTTC. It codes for CASSPGTGGTGYEQYF. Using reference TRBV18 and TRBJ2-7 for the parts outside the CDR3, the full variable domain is NAGVMQNPRHLVRRRGQEARLRCSPMKGHSHVYWYRQLPEEGLKFMVYLQKENIIDESGMPKERFSAEFPKEGPSILRIQQVVRGDSAAYFCASSPGTGGTGYEQYFGPGTRLTVT.

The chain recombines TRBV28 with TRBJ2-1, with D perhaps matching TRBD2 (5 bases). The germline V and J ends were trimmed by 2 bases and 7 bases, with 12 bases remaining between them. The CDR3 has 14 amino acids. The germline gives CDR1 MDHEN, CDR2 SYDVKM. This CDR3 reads CASSLGYRGNEQFF. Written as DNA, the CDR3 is TGTGCCAGCAGTTTAGGTTATCGGGGTAATGAGCAGTTCTTC.

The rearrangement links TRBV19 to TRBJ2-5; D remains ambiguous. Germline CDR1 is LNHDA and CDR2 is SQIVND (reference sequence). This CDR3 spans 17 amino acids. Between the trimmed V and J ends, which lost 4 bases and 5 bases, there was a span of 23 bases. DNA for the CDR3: TGTGCCAGTAGTACCACACTCTTAGAGGCCGCACGGGAGACCCAGTACTTC. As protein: CASSTTLLEAARETQYF. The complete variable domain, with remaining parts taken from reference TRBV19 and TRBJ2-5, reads DGGITQSPKYLFRKEGQNVTLSCEQNLNHDAMYWYRQDPGQGLRLIYYSQIVNDFQKGDIAEGYSVSREKKESFPLTVTSAQKNPTAFYLCASSTTLLEAARETQYFGPGTRLLVL.

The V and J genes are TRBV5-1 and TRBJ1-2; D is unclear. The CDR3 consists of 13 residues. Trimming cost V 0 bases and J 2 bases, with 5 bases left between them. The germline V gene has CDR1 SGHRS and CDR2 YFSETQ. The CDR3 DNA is TGCGCCAGCAGCTTGGAACGGAACTATGGCTACACCTTC. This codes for CASSLERNYGYTF. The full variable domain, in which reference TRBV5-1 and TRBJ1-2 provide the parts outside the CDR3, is KAGVTQTPRYLIKTRGQQVTLSCSPISGHRSVSWYQQTPGQGLQFLFEYFSETQRNKGNFPGRFSGRQFSNSRSEMNVSTLELGDSALYLCASSLERNYGYTFGSGTRLTVV.

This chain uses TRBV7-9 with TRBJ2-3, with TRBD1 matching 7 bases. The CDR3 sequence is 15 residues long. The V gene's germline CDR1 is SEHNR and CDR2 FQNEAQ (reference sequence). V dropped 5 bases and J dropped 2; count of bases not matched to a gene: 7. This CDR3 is CASSRRQGDTDTQYF. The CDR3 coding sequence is TGTGCCAGCAGCAGACGACAGGGTGACACAGATACGCAGTATTTT.

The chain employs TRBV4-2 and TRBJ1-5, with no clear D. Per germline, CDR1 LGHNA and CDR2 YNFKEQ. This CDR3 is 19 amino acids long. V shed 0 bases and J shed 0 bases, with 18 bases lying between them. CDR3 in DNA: TGTGCCAGCAGCCAAGACTCCCCTTGGAGGCCCGATAGCAATCAGCCCCAGCATTTT. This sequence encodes CASSQDSPWRPDSNQPQHF.

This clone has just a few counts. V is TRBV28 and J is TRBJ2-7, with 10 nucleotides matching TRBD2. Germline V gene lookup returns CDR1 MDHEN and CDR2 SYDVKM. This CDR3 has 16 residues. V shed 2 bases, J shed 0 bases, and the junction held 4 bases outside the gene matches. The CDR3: CASSLIIAGGSYEQYF. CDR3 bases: TGTGCCAGCAGTTTAATAATAGCGGGGGGCTCCTACGAGCAGTACTTC.

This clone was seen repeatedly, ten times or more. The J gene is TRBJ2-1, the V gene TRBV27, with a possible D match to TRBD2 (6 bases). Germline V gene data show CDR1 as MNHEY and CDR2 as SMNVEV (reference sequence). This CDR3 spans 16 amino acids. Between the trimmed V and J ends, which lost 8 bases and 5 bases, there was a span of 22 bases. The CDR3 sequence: CASSTRRMAGHNEQFF. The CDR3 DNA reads TGTGCCAGCTCCACCCGCCGGATGGCGGGACACAATGAGCAGTTCTTC.

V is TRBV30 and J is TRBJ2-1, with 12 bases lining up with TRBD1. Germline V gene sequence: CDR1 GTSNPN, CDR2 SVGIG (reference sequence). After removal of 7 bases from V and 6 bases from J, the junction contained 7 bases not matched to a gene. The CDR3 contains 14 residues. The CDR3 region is CALSSGQGANEQFF. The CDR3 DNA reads TGTGCCTTATCCTCGGGACAGGGGGCCAATGAGCAGTTCTTC.

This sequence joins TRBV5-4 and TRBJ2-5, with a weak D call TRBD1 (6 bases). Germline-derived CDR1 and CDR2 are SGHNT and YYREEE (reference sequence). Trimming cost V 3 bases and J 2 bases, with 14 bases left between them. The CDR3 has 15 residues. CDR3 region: CASSSRTEIQETQYF. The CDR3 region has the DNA TGTGCCAGCAGCTCAAGGACAGAGATACAAGAGACCCAGTACTTC.

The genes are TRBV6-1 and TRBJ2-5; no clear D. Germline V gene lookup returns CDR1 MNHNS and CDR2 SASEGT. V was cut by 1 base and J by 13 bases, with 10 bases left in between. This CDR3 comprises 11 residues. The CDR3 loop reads CASSEEWFRYF. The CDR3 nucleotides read TGTGCCAGCAGTGAAGAGTGGTTTAGGTACTTC.